The 6 T cell receptor beta chains listed next were all sequenced from one sample in a study of response to subunit inactivated influenza vaccine. TCRdb processed the RT-PCR reads anew with MiXCR; each CDR3 protein has one entry. The sample has 450,000 to 600,000 distinct CDR3 sequences, 15% to 20% seen once. The sample consisted of CD4+ T cells sorted from PBMCs, taken around 25 months after vaccination. These receptors originate from a man between 50 and 70 years old who received an inactivated influenza vaccine.

The chain combines TRBV3-2 with TRBJ2-3. TRBV3-2 is a documented pseudogene. This CDR3 contains 15 residues. The CDR3 nucleotides are TGTGCCACCTGCCAGAAGGTCCGTTGGACAGATACGCAGTATTTT. This gives the protein CATCQKVRWTDTQYF.

The CDR3: CASSLRTSTNTGELFF. CDR3 nucleotide sequence: TGTGCCAGCAGCCTCAGAACTAGCACGAACACCGGGGAGCTGTTTTTT. The rearrangement uses TRBV14 and TRBJ2-2, with D possibly matching TRBD2 (6 bases). The CDR3 has 16 residues. The germline V and J ends were trimmed by 4 bases and 0 bases, with 12 bases remaining between them. Germline CDR1 reads SGHDN; CDR2 reads FVKESK.

This clonotype was detected only a few times. The chain has TRBV29-1 and TRBJ2-7; TRBD1 matches at 11 bases. The CDR3 is 15 amino acids. In germline, CDR1 is SQVTM, CDR2 ANQGSEA. V dropped 7 bases and J dropped 2; count of bases not matched to a gene: 10. The CDR3 reads CSGVQDRGQTYEQYF. Written as DNA, the CDR3 is TGCAGCGGCGTCCAGGACAGGGGGCAAACCTACGAGCAGTACTTC.

This clonotype was observed a handful of times. The gene calls are TRBV29-1 and TRBJ1-1; 8 bases are a match to TRBD1. The junction had 1 base not matched to a gene; V was cut back by 7 bases and J by 0 bases. Per germline, CDR1 SQVTM and CDR2 ANQGSEA. This CDR3 contains 12 residues. CDR3: CSGDRLNTEAFF. CDR3 in DNA: TGCAGCGGGGACAGGCTGAACACTGAAGCTTTCTTT.

This clonotype was counted many times. This rearrangement joins TRBV27 to TRBJ1-6; 7 nucleotides agree with TRBD1. J was trimmed by 6 bases and V by 5 bases; bases with no gene match: 7. There are 15 residues in the CDR3. CDR1 is MNHEY, CDR2 SMNVEV, per germline (reference sequence). This chain's CDR3 is CASSLGQVINSPLHF. The CDR3 DNA sequence: TGTGCCAGCAGTCTCGGACAGGTGATTAATTCACCCCTCCACTTT.

This clonotype was seen only a few times. This chain connects TRBV5-1 to TRBJ1-1; D is uncertain. V was cut by 7 bases and J by 3 bases, with 16 bases left in between. The CDR3 is 14 residues long. Germline-derived CDR1 and CDR2 are SGHRS and YFSETQ. The CDR3 loop reads CASRPGRGDTEAFF. In DNA, the CDR3 is TGCGCCAGCCGGCCCGGACGCGGGGACACTGAAGCTTTCTTT.